Each of the 20 T cell receptor beta chains below was sequenced from the same sample in a study of Graves' ophthalmopathy and Graves' hyperthyroidism. Amplification of the TCR beta CDR3 regions used RNA transcripts (as template). The first-round RT-PCR employed HTBI primers together with the Qiagen OneStep RT-PCR kit. A multiplex PCR was then performed as the second round. A single record per CDR3 protein comes from TCRdb applying MiXCR to the multiplex PCR reads. The sample holds 500,000 to 600,000 distinct CDR3 sequences, about 40% seen once. The material sequenced was peripheral blood or thyroid tissue (not recorded which). These receptors all come from an adult man with Graves' hyperthyroidism.

The chain is built from TRBV10-2 and TRBJ2-7; D unresolved. This CDR3 comprises 11 residues. V shed 2 bases and J shed 6 bases, with 5 bases lying between them. Looked up from germline, CDR1 is WSHSY and CDR2 is SAAADI. The CDR3 sequence is CASSEKGEQYF. The CDR3 region has the DNA TGCGCCAGCAGTGAGAAGGGCGAGCAGTACTTC.

J is TRBJ2-7 and V is TRBV20-1; D is perhaps TRBD2 (5 bases). CDR1 DFQATT and CDR2 SNEGSKA come from the germline V gene (reference sequence). The V end was cut by 3 bases, the J end by 6 bases, with 15 bases between. The CDR3 is 13 residues long. The CDR3 spells CSARVFTSIEQYF. In DNA, the CDR3 is TGCAGTGCTAGGGTATTCACTAGTATCGAGCAGTACTTC.

This clonotype was counted at least ten times. V usage is TRBV12-3 or TRBV12-4 and J usage is TRBJ2-7; TRBD1 matches at 9 bases. This CDR3 spans 13 amino acids. J gave up 3 bases and V 5 bases, and 2 bases lay outside the gene matches. This CDR3 reads CASSGQGIYEQYF. In nucleotides, the CDR3 is TGTGCCAGCAGTGGACAGGGGATCTACGAGCAGTACTTC.

The chain carries TRBV9 and TRBJ1-2; D is uncertain. The CDR3 has 13 residues. The germline V and J ends were trimmed by 1 base and 12 bases, with 16 bases remaining between them. Germline assignment: CDR1 SGDLS and CDR2 YYNGEE. The CDR3 here is CASSVTGSSGNTF. Here the CDR3 DNA reads TGTGCCAGCAGCGTAACGGGGAGCAGTGGAAACACCTTC.

This clonotype has a handful of counts. The gene calls are TRBV7-2 and TRBJ2-7; TRBD2 matches 11 bases. The DNA end is more similar to TRBJ2-1, so the J call may be wrong. Per germline, CDR1 SGHTA and CDR2 FQGNSA. The CDR3 covers 14 residues. CDR3: CASSRLAGSAEQFF. The CDR3 DNA sequence: TGTGCCAGCAGCCGACTAGCGGGGTCCGCCGAGCAGTTCTTC.

Only one count was recorded for this clonotype. The V call is TRBV7-9, the J call TRBJ1-2; D gene unclear. Germline CDR1 is SEHNR and CDR2 is FQNEAQ (reference sequence). This CDR3 region has 13 residues. The V end lost 1 base, the J end lost 6 bases, and 9 bases lay between the germline ends. For the CDR3, the DNA is TGTGCCAGCAGCTTAGTCACAGCCAATGGCTACACCTTC. Translating gives CASSLVTANGYTF.

V is TRBV5-1 and J is TRBJ1-3; D is ambiguous. V was trimmed by 0 bases and J by 0 bases, leaving 13 bases between them. The CDR3 covers 17 residues. Per germline, CDR1 SGHRS and CDR2 YFSETQ. In DNA form, the CDR3 reads TGCGCCAGCAGCTTGGCCTCCGGCTCGAGCTCTGGAAACACCATATATTTT. Encoded protein: CASSLASGSSSGNTIYF. The full variable domain, completed using reference TRBV5-1 and TRBJ1-3, is KAGVTQTPRYLIKTRGQQVTLSCSPISGHRSVSWYQQTPGQGLQFLFEYFSETQRNKGNFPGRFSGRQFSNSRSEMNVSTLELGDSALYLCASSLASGSSSGNTIYFGEGSWLTVV.

This clonotype was detected only a few times. CDR3 nucleotides: TGTGCCAGCAGTGAAGGGGGACTGAGCGGGACGTCCTACGAGCAGTACTTC. Its protein product is CASSEGGLSGTSYEQYF. The rearrangement uses TRBV6-1 and TRBJ2-7; TRBD2 matches 7 bases. This CDR3 is built from 17 residues. Unmatched junction bases numbered 10, after V lost 1 base and J lost 1 base. The germline gives CDR1 MNHNS, CDR2 SASEGT.

This rearrangement joins TRBV2 to TRBJ1-1, with TRBD1 matching over 8 bases. The germline gives CDR1 SNHLY, CDR2 FYNNEI. CDR3 length equals 13 residues. Trimming took 4 bases from V and 10 from J; bases not matched to a gene: 8. The CDR3 reads CASSAGGVFSAFF. CDR3 DNA: TGTGCCAGCAGTGCAGGGGGCGTCTTCTCAGCTTTCTTT.

V usage is TRBV9 and J usage is TRBJ2-5; 8 bases agree with TRBD1. Trimming removed 4 bases from V and 5 bases from J; junction bases left unmatched: 7. CDR3 length equals 14 residues. Germline values: CDR1 SGDLS, CDR2 YYNGEE. CDR3 loop: CASSLRTGMETQYF. The CDR3 DNA sequence: TGTGCCAGCAGCTTAAGGACAGGGATGGAGACCCAGTACTTC.

This clonotype was observed a few times. This rearrangement joins TRBV12-3 or TRBV12-4 to TRBJ1-5; D perhaps matches TRBD1 (6 bases). V gave up 4 bases and J gave up 2 bases, with 15 bases separating them. CDR3 length: 16 amino acids. The CDR3 bases are TGTGCCAGCAGTTCCAGGGTGGGGGCGGGCAATCAGCCCCAGCATTTT. Its translation: CASSSRVGAGNQPQHF.

The V gene is TRBV10-3, the J gene TRBJ2-5, with 9 bases that match TRBD1. The CDR3 totals 14 residues. J was trimmed by 4 bases and V by 6 bases; bases with no gene match: 6. Germline V gene lookup returns CDR1 ENHRY and CDR2 SYGVKD. CDR3 DNA: TGTGCCATCAGGGATGACAGGGGGAGAGAGACCCAGTACTTC. It specifies CAIRDDRGRETQYF.

The rearrangement joins TRBV20-1 to TRBJ1-2, with a tentative D call TRBD1 (6 bases). This CDR3 contains 14 residues. The germline V gene encodes CDR1 DFQATT and CDR2 SNEGSKA (reference sequence). V lost 0 bases to trimming and J lost 4 bases, with 12 bases between them. CDR3 DNA: TGCAGTGCTAGAGATTGGGGGCTCACCTATGGCTACACCTTC. Residues: CSARDWGLTYGYTF.

This clonotype came up a few times. This chain links TRBV13 with TRBJ2-7; maybe TRBD1 (7 bases). CDR3 size: 17 residues. Trimming pared 4 bases from V and 0 bases from J, leaving 19 bases between. Looked up from germline, CDR1 is PRHDT and CDR2 is FYEKMQ (reference sequence). CDR3 coding DNA: TGTGCCAGCAGCTCGACAGGGACGGAGGGCCGCTCCTACGAGCAGTACTTC. This encodes CASSSTGTEGRSYEQYF. The whole variable domain, remainder taken from reference TRBV13 and TRBJ2-7, is AAGVIQSPRHLIKEKRETATLKCYPIPRHDTVYWYQQGPGQDPQFLISFYEKMQSDKGSIPDRFSAQQFSDYHSELNMSSLELGDSALYFCASSSTGTEGRSYEQYFGPGTRLTVT.

The chain uses TRBV20-1 and TRBJ1-1, with a tentative D call TRBD1 (5 bases). V gave up 5 bases and J gave up 4 bases, with 14 bases separating them. The CDR3 is made up of 13 amino acids. CDR1 DFQATT and CDR2 SNEGSKA come from the germline V gene (reference sequence). CDR3 loop: CSAVRGGSTEAFF. In DNA form, the CDR3 reads TGCAGTGCTGTACGGGGGGGGAGCACTGAAGCTTTCTTT.

This clonotype was observed a handful of times. The chain is built from TRBV6-5 and TRBJ1-1, with D maybe TRBD1 (6 bases). Deletions cut 6 bases from V and 6 bases from J, with 14 bases between. The CDR3 spans 13 residues. CDR1 MNHEY and CDR2 SVGAGI come from the germline V gene. The CDR3 region is CASRNRERPEAFF. The CDR3 bases are TGTGCCAGCAGAAACAGGGAGAGGCCTGAAGCTTTCTTT.

In this sample, this clonotype turned up many times. The chain couples TRBV5-6 to TRBJ1-3, with D unresolved. The CDR3 spans 15 residues. In germline, CDR1 is SGHDT, CDR2 YYEEEE. V lost 1 base to trimming and J lost 0 bases, with 8 bases between them. The CDR3 DNA follows: TGTGCCAGCAGCTTGTACGGAAGCTCTGGAAACACCATATATTTT. As protein: CASSLYGSSGNTIYF.

The gene calls are TRBV10-3 and TRBJ1-1; D gene ambiguous. The CDR3 spans 14 residues. V lost 7 bases to trimming and J lost 0 bases, with 12 bases between them. The germline CDR1 and CDR2 sequences are ENHRY and SYGVKD. The CDR3 spells CAIMGPGMNTEAFF. CDR3 DNA sequence: TGTGCCATCATGGGCCCGGGAATGAACACTGAAGCTTTCTTT.

This clonotype was seen ten or more times. V gene TRBV25-1 combines with J gene TRBJ2-5; 7 nucleotides match TRBD2. CDR1 and CDR2 (germline): MGHDK, SYGVNS. The V segment lost 1 base and the J segment 5 bases; nucleotides outside the gene matches: 10. The CDR3 sequence is 16 residues long. The CDR3 region is CASSESSGGSSETQYF. The CDR3 nucleotides are TGTGCCAGCAGTGAATCTTCCGGCGGGAGTAGTGAGACCCAGTACTTC.

This clonotype was seen repeatedly, ten times or more. This sequence joins TRBV7-9 and TRBJ1-1; unclear D gene. Germline values: CDR1 SEHNR, CDR2 FQNEAQ (reference sequence). V was pared by 5 bases and J by 9 bases, with 16 bases between. The CDR3 runs 13 residues. Here the CDR3 DNA reads TGTGCCAGCAGCCTAGAGGAACTGGGCAAAGCTTTCTTT. It codes for CASSLEELGKAFF.